These T cell receptor beta chains were read from a single sample in a study of shared clonotypes between healthy human individuals. The table came from immunoSEQ multiplex PCR; TCRdb's copy has only in-frame clones and leaves some out. The table includes hundreds of thousands of clones, approximately 96% detected once. The sample consisted of naive CD8+ T cells sorted from blood. The receptors were gathered from a young woman in good health. Each CDR3 is given without its conserved first and last residue. The order of the fields is CDR3 protein, clone size, J gene, V gene. Not every row has a clone size; where given, it reads once, few, many or a size class.

CDR3aa: ASSRVAGPSRDPRGTDTQY
abundance: once
j_gene: TRBJ2-3
v_gene: TRBV5-1

CDR3aa: ASSNLAGPSSYNEQF
abundance: -
j_gene: TRBJ2-1
v_gene: TRBV28

CDR3aa: ASSYGWTGELF
abundance: once
j_gene: TRBJ2-2
v_gene: TRBV6-5

CDR3aa: ATSRIGLGELF
abundance: -
j_gene: TRBJ2-2
v_gene: TRBV15

CDR3aa: ASSVDSPGELF
abundance: -
j_gene: TRBJ2-2
v_gene: TRBV9

CDR3aa: ASSWIGQSNEKLF
abundance: -
j_gene: TRBJ1-4
v_gene: TRBV27

CDR3aa: ASSIEPGLAANEQF
abundance: -
j_gene: TRBJ2-1
v_gene: TRBV7-9

CDR3aa: ASSQDEPRTDEAF
abundance: -
j_gene: TRBJ1-1
v_gene: TRBV4-2

CDR3aa: ASSLTAGPYNEQF
abundance: -
j_gene: TRBJ2-1
v_gene: TRBV27

CDR3aa: ASSLMTSTRYYNEQF
abundance: -
j_gene: TRBJ2-1
v_gene: TRBV7-9

CDR3aa: ASSELGLEQF
abundance: -
j_gene: TRBJ2-1
v_gene: TRBV25-1

CDR3aa: ASSQFRDSIYGYT
abundance: -
j_gene: TRBJ1-2
v_gene: TRBV4-1

CDR3aa: ASRGRDQVSYNEQF
abundance: once
j_gene: TRBJ2-1
v_gene: TRBV7-9

CDR3aa: ASSLGAGGTSGRTGELF
abundance: -
j_gene: TRBJ2-2
v_gene: TRBV11-2

CDR3aa: ASSILETQY
abundance: once
j_gene: TRBJ2-5
v_gene: TRBV5-6

CDR3aa: ASSTVGAASYNEQF
abundance: -
j_gene: TRBJ2-1
v_gene: TRBV7-9

CDR3aa: ASSLMILAGFSYNEQF
abundance: -
j_gene: TRBJ2-1
v_gene: TRBV7-8

CDR3aa: ASSWVAGEGGELF
abundance: once
j_gene: TRBJ2-2
v_gene: TRBV28

CDR3aa: ASSEWGATNEKLF
abundance: once
j_gene: TRBJ1-4
v_gene: TRBV2

CDR3aa: ASSSQGEDEQY
abundance: -
j_gene: -
v_gene: TRBV27

CDR3aa: ASSWDRGSYEQY
abundance: -
j_gene: TRBJ2-7
v_gene: TRBV2

CDR3aa: VNYRLFNEQF
abundance: -
j_gene: TRBJ2-1
v_gene: TRBV6-4

CDR3aa: SGRTGNTNEQY
abundance: -
j_gene: TRBJ2-7
v_gene: TRBV29-1

CDR3aa: ASSDTGTGEREQY
abundance: -
j_gene: TRBJ2-7
v_gene: TRBV28